The 14 T cell receptor beta chains presented below share a single source sample, sequenced in a study of identical twins (dated by TCRdb to about 2016). The library was generated by 5' RACE. Sequencing was carried out with an Illumina HiSeq 2000. The public reads were reprocessed in TCRdb via fastp at Q25 and MiXCR, keeping in-frame beta chains. Rows merge per CDR3 protein into single entries with the most common DNA and genes. This sample comprises roughly 290,000 distinct CDR3 sequences, roughly 9.8% of them detected only once. Approximately 7% of the sample is held by the ten biggest clonotypes. The sample was also linked to a second study, of yellow fever vaccine responses in identical twins.

Sample: CD8+ T cells sorted from blood. The receptors come from a woman aged 18-29 years in good health.

This chain links TRBV5-1 with TRBJ2-7, with D possibly TRBD1 on 5 matching bases. The CDR3 totals 15 residues. From germline, CDR1 is SGHRS and CDR2 YFSETQ. V lost 2 bases and J 0 bases, leaving 12 bases between the germline ends. DNA for the CDR3: TGCGCCAGCAGCTTTACAGGTGGCCTCTCCTACGAGCAGTACTTC. This codes for CASSFTGGLSYEQYF.

The chain is built from TRBV28 and TRBJ2-1; 8 nucleotides agree with TRBD1. CDR1 and CDR2 (germline): MDHEN, SYDVKM. The junction had 7 bases not matched to a gene; V was cut back by 5 bases and J by 4 bases. The CDR3 has 15 residues. The CDR3 loop reads CASSPKDREYNEQFF. CDR3 in DNA: TGTGCCAGCAGTCCCAAGGACAGGGAATACAATGAGCAGTTCTTC.

This clonotype was detected ten times or more. V gene TRBV29-1 combines with J gene TRBJ2-1; D not resolved. This CDR3 has 12 residues. Germline V CDR1 and CDR2: SQVTM, ANQGSEA. The V gene lost 1 base and the J gene lost 6 bases, with 7 bases spanning the gap. The CDR3 DNA follows: TGCAGCGTTGAAGGAGATACCAATGAGCAGTTCTTC. It translates to CSVEGDTNEQFF.

This clonotype has ten or more counts. The genes are TRBV6-1 and TRBJ2-1, with unresolved D. CDR1 is MNHNS, CDR2 SASEGT, per germline. V lost 2 bases and J 3 bases, leaving 17 bases between the germline ends. The CDR3 spans 17 residues. This chain's CDR3 is CASSENSARRYYNEQFF. CDR3 coding DNA: TGTGCCAGCAGTGAAAATTCGGCAAGGCGGTACTACAATGAGCAGTTCTTC.

The rearrangement links TRBV12-3 or TRBV12-4 to TRBJ2-1, with a possible D match to TRBD2 (7 bases). The ends were cut back, 3 bases at V and 8 bases at J, with 11 bases in the middle. This CDR3 comprises 13 residues. Here the CDR3 reads CASSLDGGHEQFF. CDR3 bases: TGTGCCAGCAGTTTGGACGGGGGGCATGAGCAGTTCTTC.

The chain has TRBV6-6 and TRBJ1-6, with D hard to call. Germline loops: CDR1 MNHNY, CDR2 SVGAGI (reference sequence). Trimming took 0 bases from V and 10 from J, leaving 7 bases between them. CDR3 size: 13 residues. The CDR3 protein is CASSYSNGSPLHF. CDR3 DNA sequence: TGTGCCAGCAGTTACTCGAATGGATCACCCCTCCACTTT.

This clonotype was seen many times. The chain is built from TRBV15 and TRBJ2-7; no firm D call. V was clipped by 0 bases and J by 2 bases, with 5 bases between them. The CDR3 length is 13 residues. The germline V gene has CDR1 LNHNV and CDR2 YYDKDF (reference sequence). CDR3 coding DNA: TGTGCCACCAGCAGAGATAACACCTACGAGCAGTACTTC. Protein: CATSRDNTYEQYF.

The rearrangement uses TRBV23-1 and TRBJ2-7; the match to TRBD2 covers 8 bases. TRBV23-1 is recorded as an ORF, its role being uncertain. CDR3 size: 17 residues. The V segment lost 0 bases and the J segment 4 bases; nucleotides outside the gene matches: 11. Here the CDR3 reads CASSQSGGPGLGYEQYF. The DNA for the CDR3 is TGCGCCAGCAGTCAATCGGGGGGACCGGGACTAGGGTACGAGCAGTACTTC.

Remarks on this clonotype: This clone may be a read error of a much larger clone one base away. The chain couples TRBV28 to TRBJ2-7; D may be TRBD1 (6 bases). CDR3 length: 13 residues. Germline V gives CDR1 MDHEN, CDR2 SYDVKM. The CDR3 region is CAITGSSLYERYF. CDR3 nucleotides: TGTGCCATCACAGGGAGTAGCTTGTACGAGCGGTACTTC.

This clonotype was recorded at least ten times. This chain links TRBV12-3 or TRBV12-4 with TRBJ1-2; perhaps TRBD1 as D (5 bases). The CDR3 is 11 amino acids. Trimming shortened V by 4 bases and J by 7 bases, and 7 bases separated the two germline ends. For the CDR3, the DNA is TGTGCCAGCAGTTCAGGGAGTGGCTACACCTTC. Translation: CASSSGSGYTF.

This clonotype was observed a handful of times. The rearrangement uses TRBV28 and TRBJ1-6; TRBD1 aligns across 7 bases. This CDR3 has 15 residues. Trimming at V came to 4 bases and at J to 4 bases, leaving 4 bases not matched to a gene. CDR1 and CDR2 from the germline V gene are MDHEN and SYDVKM. The chain's CDR3 is CASSSPGQYNSPLHF. CDR3 bases: TGTGCCAGCAGTTCGCCGGGACAGTATAATTCACCCCTCCACTTT.

This clonotype was recorded many times. The chain uses TRBV20-1 and TRBJ2-7; 8 nucleotides align to TRBD1. The germline V gene has CDR1 DFQATT and CDR2 SNEGSKA (reference sequence). V shed 0 bases and J 3 bases; nucleotides not matched to a gene: 7. The CDR3 is made up of 15 amino acids. CDR3 coding DNA: TGCAGTGCTAGAGATTCTGGACAGGGTTTCTACGAGCAGTACTTC. Translated, it gives CSARDSGQGFYEQYF.

This clonotype appeared many times. The rearrangement joins TRBV11-1 to TRBJ2-7, with 8 positions matching TRBD2. This CDR3 is built from 18 residues. The V and J ends lost 1 base and 4 bases, in that order; junction bases with no gene match: 15. Looked up from germline, CDR1 is SGHAT and CDR2 is FQDESV (reference sequence). The chain's CDR3 is CASSLGYSGGEVGYEQYF. In DNA form, the CDR3 reads TGTGCCAGCAGCTTAGGCTACAGCGGGGGAGAGGTTGGATACGAGCAGTACTTC.

As regards this clonotype: A much bigger clone sits one base away, suggesting this may be a read error. V usage is TRBV12-3 or TRBV12-4 and J usage is TRBJ2-7; TRBD2 matches at 7 bases. V dropped 6 bases and J dropped 2; count of bases not matched to a gene: 10. This CDR3 contains 15 residues. CDR3 sequence: CASRRTRARPYEQYF. DNA for the CDR3: TGTGCCAGCAGGAGGACTAGAGCCCGCCCCTACGAGCAGTACTTC.